This passage covers 19 T cell receptor beta chains from one sample sequenced in a study of CD8 T cells in Susac syndrome. Reverse transcription of roughly 0.45 to 1 ug RNA was carried out with random hexamers. MiXCR, run by TCRdb on the immunoSEQ multiplex PCR reads, gives a single entry per CDR3 protein. The data hold roughly 80,000 distinct CDR3 sequences, with roughly 93% observed a single time. The sequencing input was CD8+ T cells from PBMCs. These TCRs come from a human donor in good health.

The chain links TRBV20-1 to TRBJ1-4; 8 nucleotides match TRBD1. CDR3 size: 14 residues. The V gene end was trimmed by 0 bases and the J gene end by 8 bases; junction bases not matched to a gene: 5. Germline V gene lookup returns CDR1 DFQATT and CDR2 SNEGSKA (reference sequence). In DNA, the CDR3 is TGCAGTGCTAGAGATACAGGGGGTTGGGAAAAACTGTTTTTT. This codes for CSARDTGGWEKLFF.

The rearrangement links TRBV10-2 to TRBJ1-2; D might be TRBD1 (5 bases). CDR3 length: 10 residues. CDR1 WSHSY and CDR2 SAAADI come from the germline V gene. V was shortened by 8 bases and J by 7 bases, with 8 bases between the two germline ends. Here the CDR3 DNA reads TGCGCCAGCCAGGGAAGTGGCTACACCTTC. It is translated as CASQGSGYTF.

V and J are TRBV12-3 or TRBV12-4 and TRBJ1-5; D is perhaps TRBD1 (5 bases). V dropped 8 bases and J dropped 5 bases, with 16 bases sitting between them. The CDR3 covers 14 residues. CDR3 nucleotides: TGTGCCAGCCGAGATGGCCAGGGTCATCAGCCCCAGCATTTT. Amino acids: CASRDGQGHQPQHF.

The chain couples TRBV30 to TRBJ1-2; weak D call: TRBD1 (5 bases). Trimming took 0 bases from V and 0 from J, leaving 14 bases between them. CDR1 and CDR2 (germline): GTSNPN, SVGIG (reference sequence). The CDR3 totals 16 residues. CDR3 DNA sequence: TGTGCCTGGAGTGTACGGTGGGGACCTCCTAACTATGGCTACACCTTC. The encoded protein is CAWSVRWGPPNYGYTF.

The chain uses TRBV12-3 or TRBV12-4 and TRBJ1-1; D is unclear. The CDR3 length is 13 residues. The V end was cut by 6 bases, the J end by 0 bases, with 8 bases between. The CDR3 region has the DNA TGTGCCAGCAGCGGACCTATGAACACTGAAGCTTTCTTT. Protein sequence: CASSGPMNTEAFF.

The chain carries TRBV5-6 and TRBJ2-7, with D maybe TRBD2 (5 bases). The CDR3 sequence is 14 residues long. Germline CDR1 reads SGHDT; CDR2 reads YYEEEE. V gave up 4 bases and J gave up 0 bases, with 11 bases separating them. CDR3 sequence: CASSPRGSSYEQYF. The CDR3 coding sequence is TGTGCCAGCAGCCCCCGAGGGAGCTCCTACGAGCAGTACTTC. The variable domain in full, completed from reference TRBV5-6 and TRBJ2-7, reads DAGVTQSPTHLIKTRGQQVTLRCSPKSGHDTVSWYQQALGQGPQFIFQYYEEEERQRGNFPDRFSGHQFPNYSSELNVNALLLGDSALYLCASSPRGSSYEQYFGPGTRLTVT.

CDR3 sequence: CATDSPWTDTQYF. CDR3 sequence (DNA): TGTGCCACGGACTCTCCTTGGACAGATACGCAGTATTTT. V gene TRBV24-1 combines with J gene TRBJ2-3; tentatively, D is TRBD2 (5 bases). The CDR3 is made up of 13 amino acids. Deletions cut 10 bases from V and 3 bases from J, with 13 bases between. Germline values: CDR1 KGHDR, CDR2 SFDVKD.

This rearrangement joins TRBV14 to TRBJ2-1; a possible D gene is TRBD2 (5 bases). Looked up from germline, CDR1 is SGHDN and CDR2 is FVKESK. The CDR3 is made up of 17 amino acids. Trimming shortened V by 0 bases and J by 4 bases, and 16 bases separated the two germline ends. CDR3 loop: CASSQDLFTRPYNEQFF. CDR3 bases: TGTGCCAGCAGCCAAGATCTCTTCACTAGACCTTACAATGAGCAGTTCTTC. Together with reference TRBV14 and TRBJ2-1, the CDR3 gives the full variable domain: EAGVTQFPSHSVIEKGQTVTLRCDPISGHDNLYWYRRVMGKEIKFLLHFVKESKQDESGMPNNRFLAERTGGTYSTLKVQPAELEDSGVYFCASSQDLFTRPYNEQFFGPGTRLTVL.

The genes are TRBV6-2 or TRBV6-3 and TRBJ2-2, with D possibly TRBD2 on 5 matching bases. The CDR3 contains 18 residues. V gave up 2 bases and J gave up 5 bases, with 21 bases separating them. CDR1 MNHEY and CDR2 SVGEGT come from the germline V gene. CDR3 sequence (DNA): TGTGCCAGCAGTTACCTCCCCCACGGAGGCCCCGGAACCGGGGAGCTGTTTTTT. Translation gives CASSYLPHGGPGTGELFF.

This chain connects TRBV20-1 to TRBJ1-1; no firm D call. The length of the CDR3 is 11 residues. The germline V gene has CDR1 DFQATT and CDR2 SNEGSKA (reference sequence). Trimming took 8 bases from V and 3 from J, leaving 10 bases between them. This CDR3 reads CSTRLDTEAFF. In DNA form, the CDR3 reads TGCAGTACACGTTTAGACACTGAAGCTTTCTTT.

This chain links TRBV5-4 with TRBJ1-2; 7 bases agree with TRBD1. J was trimmed by 6 bases and V by 1 base; bases with no gene match: 9. This CDR3 contains 15 residues. CDR1 and CDR2 from the germline V gene are SGHNT and YYREEE (reference sequence). For the CDR3, the DNA is TGTGCCAGCAGCTTGCGGGGACAGCTGGGCGATGGCTACACCTTC. Translated, it gives CASSLRGQLGDGYTF.

The chain couples TRBV6-2 or TRBV6-3 to TRBJ1-2; tentative D call: TRBD1 (5 bases). The CDR3 sequence is 10 residues long. V lost 10 bases to trimming and J lost 6 bases, with 9 bases between them. Germline V gene lookup returns CDR1 MNHEY and CDR2 SVGEGT. CDR3 in DNA: TGTGCCACCGGGACTGATGGCTACACCTTC. Protein product: CATGTDGYTF.

This clonotype was picked up a small number of times. The gene calls are TRBV5-1 and TRBJ2-7, with D uncertain. Trimming cost V 2 bases and J 0 bases, with 12 bases left between them. Germline V gene lookup returns CDR1 SGHRS and CDR2 YFSETQ. There are 15 residues in the CDR3. DNA of the CDR3: TGCGCCAGCAGCTTCGAATTCGGCTCCTCCTACGAGCAGTACTTC. Protein product: CASSFEFGSSYEQYF.

V is TRBV24-1 and J is TRBJ2-1; 9 bases align to TRBD2. Germline-derived CDR1 and CDR2 are KGHDR and SFDVKD. This CDR3 region has 14 residues. The V and J ends lost 5 bases and 6 bases, in that order; junction bases with no gene match: 4. This CDR3 is CATSGLADLNEQFF. The CDR3 nucleotides read TGTGCCACCAGTGGACTAGCGGATCTCAATGAGCAGTTCTTC.

The chain joins TRBV3-1 to TRBJ2-3; D remains ambiguous. Trimming shortened V by 6 bases and J by 3 bases, and 10 bases separated the two germline ends. The CDR3 has 13 amino acids. Germline CDR1 reads LGHDT; CDR2 reads YNNKEL (reference sequence). The CDR3 sequence is CASRPKRTDTQYF. The CDR3 nucleotides are TGTGCCAGCAGGCCCAAGAGAACAGATACGCAGTATTTT.

The J gene is TRBJ2-3, the V gene TRBV13, with D perhaps being TRBD1 or TRBD2 (5 bases each). Between the trimmed V and J ends, which lost 5 bases and 0 bases, there was a span of 12 bases. In germline, CDR1 is PRHDT, CDR2 FYEKMQ (reference sequence). CDR3 size: 15 residues. CDR3 amino acids: CASSLTRGSTDTQYF. CDR3 DNA: TGTGCCAGCAGCCTAACTAGGGGAAGCACAGATACGCAGTATTTT.

The V call is TRBV9, the J call TRBJ2-5; 13 positions match TRBD2. The CDR3 runs to 15 residues. Germline loops: CDR1 SGDLS, CDR2 YYNGEE. J lost 5 bases, V lost 6 bases, and 7 bases had no gene match. The CDR3 sequence: CASTGTSGDRETQYF. The CDR3 DNA sequence: TGTGCCAGCACCGGGACTAGCGGGGATCGGGAGACCCAGTACTTC.

This chain connects TRBV12-3 or TRBV12-4 to TRBJ1-5; D is possibly TRBD1 (5 bases). V dropped 5 bases and J dropped 9 bases, with 17 bases sitting between them. The CDR3 runs 14 residues. CDR3 amino acids: CASSLTGPKRPQHF. CDR3 nucleotide sequence: TGTGCCAGCAGTCTGACGGGACCCAAACGGCCCCAGCATTTT.

The chain links TRBV7-2 to TRBJ1-6; unclear D gene. V lost 4 bases and J 10 bases, leaving 14 bases between the germline ends. CDR1 and CDR2 (germline): SGHTA, FQGNSA. This CDR3 has 14 amino acids. CDR3 in DNA: TGTGCCAGCAGCTACAACTCGGGCGGCTCACCCCTCCACTTT. Its translation is CASSYNSGGSPLHF.